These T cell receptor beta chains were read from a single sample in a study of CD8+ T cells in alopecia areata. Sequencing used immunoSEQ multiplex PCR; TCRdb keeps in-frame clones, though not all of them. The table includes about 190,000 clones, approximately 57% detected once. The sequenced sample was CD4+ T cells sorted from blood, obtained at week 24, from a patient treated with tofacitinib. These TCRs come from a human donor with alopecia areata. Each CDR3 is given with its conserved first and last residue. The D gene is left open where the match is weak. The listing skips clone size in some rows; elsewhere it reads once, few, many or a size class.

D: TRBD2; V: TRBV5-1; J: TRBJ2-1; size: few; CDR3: CASSLVLAGDYEQFF; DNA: TGCGCCAGCAGCTTGGTCCTAGCGGGGGATTATGAGCAGTTCTTC
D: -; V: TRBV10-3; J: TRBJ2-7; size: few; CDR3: CATHSGTAYEQYF; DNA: TGTGCCACCCACTCGGGGACTGCCTACGAGCAGTACTTC
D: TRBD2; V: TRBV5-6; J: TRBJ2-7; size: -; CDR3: CASSSIAGGKYEQYF; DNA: TGTGCCAGCAGCTCCATAGCGGGGGGAAAATACGAGCAGTACTTC
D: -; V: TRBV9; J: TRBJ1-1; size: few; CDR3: CASSVELNTEAFF; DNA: TGTGCCAGCAGCGTAGAATTAAACACTGAAGCTTTCTTT
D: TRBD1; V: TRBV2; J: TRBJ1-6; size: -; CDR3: CASSEGQENNSPLHF; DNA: TGTGCCAGCAGTGAGGGACAGGAGAATAATTCACCCCTCCACTTT
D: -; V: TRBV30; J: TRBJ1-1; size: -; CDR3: CAWQRGPEAFF; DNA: TGTGCCTGGCAAAGGGGACCTGAAGCTTTCTTT
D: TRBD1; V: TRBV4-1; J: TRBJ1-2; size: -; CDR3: CASSHPGTGEGYTF; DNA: TGCGCCAGCAGCCATCCCGGGACAGGGGAAGGCTACACCTTC
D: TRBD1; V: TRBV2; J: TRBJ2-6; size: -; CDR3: CASSEPGQYSGANVLTF; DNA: TGTGCCAGCAGTGAACCGGGACAGTACTCTGGGGCCAACGTCCTGACTTTC
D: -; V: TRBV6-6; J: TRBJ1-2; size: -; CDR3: CASSSDYGYTF; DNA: TGTGCCAGCAGTTCTGACTATGGCTACACCTTC
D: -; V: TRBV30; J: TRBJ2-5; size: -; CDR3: CAWSQGLLIETQYF; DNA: TGTGCCTGGAGCCAGGGACTCCTCATAGAGACCCAGTACTTC
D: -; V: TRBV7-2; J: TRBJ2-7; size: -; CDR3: CASSLPTSYEQYF; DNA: TGTGCCAGCAGCTTACCGACGTCCTACGAGCAGTACTTC
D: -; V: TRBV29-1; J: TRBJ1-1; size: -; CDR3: CSVVRHKNTEAFF; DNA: TGCAGCGTTGTACGACATAAGAACACTGAAGCTTTCTTT
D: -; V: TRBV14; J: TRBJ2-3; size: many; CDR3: CASSQWVLSTDTQYF; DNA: TGTGCCAGCAGCCAATGGGTCCTCAGCACAGATACGCAGTATTTT
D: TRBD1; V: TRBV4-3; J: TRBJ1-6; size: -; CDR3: CASSPTGDNSPLHF; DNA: TGCGCCAGCAGCCCGACAGGGGATAATTCACCCCTCCACTTT
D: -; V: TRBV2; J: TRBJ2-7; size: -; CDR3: CASSENAPGGQYF; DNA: TGTGCCAGCAGTGAAAATGCCCCCGGCGGGCAGTACTTC
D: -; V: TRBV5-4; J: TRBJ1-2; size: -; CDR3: CASSLDWGGYGYTF; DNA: TGTGCCAGCAGCTTGGATTGGGGCGGCTATGGCTACACCTTC
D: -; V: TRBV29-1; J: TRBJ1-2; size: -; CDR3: CSVESLLGYGYTF; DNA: TGCAGCGTTGAAAGTTTGTTAGGGTATGGCTACACCTTC
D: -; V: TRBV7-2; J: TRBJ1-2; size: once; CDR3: CASSQVQAHYGYTF; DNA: TGTGCCAGCAGCCAGGTGCAGGCGCACTATGGCTACACCTTC
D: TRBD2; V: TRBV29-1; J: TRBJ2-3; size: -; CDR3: CSGTSGGSTDTQYF; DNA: TGCAGCGGGACTAGCGGGGGGAGCACAGATACGCAGTATTTT
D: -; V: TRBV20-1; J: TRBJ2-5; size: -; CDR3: CSGRRQETQYF; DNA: TGCAGTGGTCGCAGGCAAGAGACCCAGTACTTC
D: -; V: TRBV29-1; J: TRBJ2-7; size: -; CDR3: CSGGPGRNGYEQYF; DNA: TGCAGCGGGGGACCGGGTCGAAATGGATACGAGCAGTACTTC
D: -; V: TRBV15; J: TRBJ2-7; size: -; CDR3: CATSRGGSSEQYF; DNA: TGTGCCACCAGCAGAGGAGGGTCGTCCGAGCAGTACTTC
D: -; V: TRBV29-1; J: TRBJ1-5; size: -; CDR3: CSVGKDSNQPQHF; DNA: TGCAGCGTTGGAAAGGATTCCAATCAGCCCCAGCATTTT
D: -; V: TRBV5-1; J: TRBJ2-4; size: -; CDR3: CASSLVGNIQYF; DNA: TGCGCCAGCAGCTTGGTTGGAAACATTCAGTACTTC
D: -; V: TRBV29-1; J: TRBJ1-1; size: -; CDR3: CSVRGLMNTEAFF; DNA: TGCAGCGTTCGCGGACTGATGAACACTGAAGCTTTCTTT
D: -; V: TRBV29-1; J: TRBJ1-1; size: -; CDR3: CSVDGFRGNTEAFF; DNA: TGCAGCGTTGATGGTTTCCGAGGGAACACTGAAGCTTTCTTT
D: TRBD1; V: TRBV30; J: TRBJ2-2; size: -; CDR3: CAWSVGQVTGELFF; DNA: TGTGCCTGGAGTGTGGGACAGGTGACCGGGGAGCTGTTTTTT
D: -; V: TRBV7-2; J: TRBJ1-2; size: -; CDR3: CASSLEARPNYGYTF; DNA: TGTGCCAGCAGCTTAGAGGCGCGACCTAACTATGGCTACACCTTC
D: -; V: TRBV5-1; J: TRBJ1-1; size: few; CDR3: CASSSQTGTSTEAFF; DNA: TGCGCCAGCAGTTCCCAAACAGGGACGAGCACTGAAGCTTTCTTT
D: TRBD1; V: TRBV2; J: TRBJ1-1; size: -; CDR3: CASSGTTGKNTEAFF; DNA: TGTGCCAGCAGTGGTACGACAGGGAAGAACACTGAAGCTTTCTTT
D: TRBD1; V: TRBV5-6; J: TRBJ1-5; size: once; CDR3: CASSPTGQNSNQPQHF; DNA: TGTGCCAGCAGCCCGACAGGGCAAAATAGCAATCAGCCCCAGCATTTT
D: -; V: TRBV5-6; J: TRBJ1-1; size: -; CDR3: CASSSQGGHKEWTEAFF; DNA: TGTGCCAGCAGCTCTCAAGGGGGACACAAAGAGTGGACTGAAGCTTTCTTT